Below are 23 T cell receptor beta chains sequenced from a single sample in a study of OX40 agonist ivuxolimab in advanced cancers. Only in-frame clones appear in the TCRdb table, and some are missing; sequencing was by immunoSEQ multiplex PCR. This sample yields tens of thousands of clones, of which approximately 80% are seen a single time; about 25% belongs to the top ten. The sequencing used CD4+ or CD8+ T cells sorted from blood, collected in a trial of the OX40 agonist ivuxolimab. The origin of the receptors is an adult with an advanced solid tumor such as melanoma, head and neck, liver or kidney cancer.

In its sample, this clone is medium-sized. J is TRBJ1-5 and V is TRBV28, with D maybe TRBD1 (5 bases). This CDR3 is built from 14 residues. CDR1 MDHEN and CDR2 SYDVKM come from the germline V gene. V was shortened by 3 bases and J by 6 bases, with 12 bases between the two germline ends. The CDR3 sequence: CASSLEGSSQPQHF. CDR3 DNA sequence: TGTGCCAGCAGTTTGGAGGGGTCAAGTCAGCCCCAGCATTTT.

This clone was observed a single time. This chain uses TRBV5-4 with TRBJ2-3, with D possibly matching TRBD2 (6 bases). V lost 2 bases, J lost 4 bases, and 11 bases lay in between. Germline-derived CDR1 and CDR2 are SGHNT and YYREEE (reference sequence). The CDR3 covers 14 residues. CDR3 region: CASSLRLGSDTQYF. The CDR3 DNA is TGTGCCAGCAGCTTAAGACTAGGTTCAGATACGCAGTATTTT.

V and J are TRBV12-5 and TRBJ2-2; possibly TRBD1 for D (6 bases). Germline V CDR1 and CDR2: LGHNT, FRNRAP. The V end lost 8 bases, the J end lost 5 bases, and 12 bases lay between the germline ends. This CDR3 comprises 13 residues. The CDR3 loop reads CASRQERTGELFF. The CDR3, as DNA: TGTGCTAGTCGACAGGAGCGAACCGGGGAGCTGTTTTTT.

This clone was counted a few times. This rearrangement joins TRBV13 to TRBJ2-5; 7 positions agree with TRBD1. In germline, CDR1 is PRHDT, CDR2 FYEKMQ (reference sequence). Trimming removed 4 bases from V and 0 bases from J; junction bases left unmatched: 5. The CDR3 extends over 15 amino acids. The CDR3 loop is CASSSRTGDQETQYF. The CDR3 bases are TGTGCCAGCAGCTCCCGGACAGGAGACCAAGAGACCCAGTACTTC. Supplemented by reference TRBV13 and TRBJ2-5, the full variable domain reads AAGVIQSPRHLIKEKRETATLKCYPIPRHDTVYWYQQGPGQDPQFLISFYEKMQSDKGSIPDRFSAQQFSDYHSELNMSSLELGDSALYFCASSSRTGDQETQYFGPGTRLLVL.

The chain couples TRBV7-9 to TRBJ2-3; TRBD2 agrees at 9 bases. V was pared by 6 bases and J by 5 bases, with 12 bases of the junction left unmatched. This CDR3 has 16 residues. The V gene's germline CDR1 is SEHNR and CDR2 FQNEAQ (reference sequence). The DNA of the CDR3 is TGTGCCAGCAGTACCCTTAGAGCGGGGGGTGGAGATACGCAGTATTTT. It is translated as CASSTLRAGGGDTQYF.

The chain recombines TRBV11-2 with TRBJ2-5, with D possibly being TRBD2 (5 bases). Germline V CDR1 and CDR2: SGHAT, FQNNGV. Trimming removed 0 bases at V and 4 bases at J, with 12 bases between. The CDR3 contains 15 residues. The CDR3 protein is CASSLDLGLAETQYF. CDR3 bases: TGTGCCAGCAGCTTAGATCTTGGACTGGCAGAGACCCAGTACTTC. The variable domain in full, completed from reference TRBV11-2 and TRBJ2-5, reads EAGVAQSPRYKIIEKRQSVAFWCNPISGHATLYWYQQILGQGPKLLIQFQNNGVVDDSQLPKDRFSAERLKGVDSTLKIQPAKLEDSAVYLCASSLDLGLAETQYFGPGTRLLVL.

V and J are TRBV19 and TRBJ2-5; D is undetermined. This CDR3 contains 13 residues. Germline loops: CDR1 LNHDA, CDR2 SQIVND (reference sequence). V shed 3 bases and J shed 3 bases, with 8 bases lying between them. Written as DNA, the CDR3 is TGTGCCAGTAGTATTAGACCCGAAGAGACCCAGTACTTC. Amino acids: CASSIRPEETQYF.

There are a few counts of this clone. The genes are TRBV2 and TRBJ2-1, with a tentative D call TRBD2 (6 bases). V was shortened by 0 bases and J by 5 bases, with 14 bases between the two germline ends. The CDR3 sequence is 16 residues long. Germline CDR1 reads SNHLY; CDR2 reads FYNNEI. Written as DNA, the CDR3 is TGTGCCAGCAGTGAAGCGGGGACTCTGCGGAACAATGAGCAGTTCTTC. This gives the protein CASSEAGTLRNNEQFF.

This clone occurred a few times. The chain joins TRBV9 to TRBJ1-1; 7 nucleotides line up with TRBD1. The junction had 6 bases not matched to a gene; V was cut back by 4 bases and J by 0 bases. The CDR3 loop spans 15 amino acids. Germline CDR1 SGDLS, CDR2 YYNGEE. The CDR3 DNA sequence: TGTGCCAGCAGCCCAAGGACAGGTATGAACACTGAAGCTTTCTTT. This encodes CASSPRTGMNTEAFF.

J is TRBJ2-7 and V is TRBV29-1; maybe TRBD2 (7 bases). The CDR3 consists of 15 residues. V was shortened by 0 bases and J by 1 base, with 13 bases between the two germline ends. The germline CDR1 and CDR2 sequences are SQVTM and ANQGSEA. CDR3 sequence reads: CSVEDFGGRSYEQYF. For the CDR3, the DNA is TGCAGCGTTGAAGATTTCGGGGGGCGATCCTACGAGCAGTACTTC.

The chain links TRBV7-9 to TRBJ2-3, with 8 bases fitting TRBD2. The ends lost 6 bases at V and 1 base at J; junction bases unmatched: 3. CDR3 length equals 14 residues. Germline CDR1 SEHNR, CDR2 FQNEAQ (reference sequence). The CDR3 sequence is CASSGSGGTDTQYF. The CDR3 DNA reads as TGTGCCAGCAGTGGTAGCGGGGGCACAGATACGCAGTATTTT.

The CDR3 bases are TGTGCCAGCAGTCTCGGGAGTGCCCCCAGGGAGCAGTACTTC. This gives the protein CASSLGSAPREQYF. The chain carries TRBV27 and TRBJ2-7; D possibly corresponds to TRBD2 (6 bases). Germline V gene lookup returns CDR1 MNHEY and CDR2 SMNVEV (reference sequence). This CDR3 has 14 residues. Trimming pared 5 bases from V and 7 bases from J, leaving 18 bases between.

The sample holds many counts of this clone. The chain couples TRBV5-1 to TRBJ2-1; tentative D call: TRBD2 (6 bases). The germline V and J ends were trimmed by 0 bases and 6 bases, with 19 bases remaining between them. This CDR3 has 17 amino acids. Germline-derived CDR1 and CDR2 are SGHRS and YFSETQ. CDR3 bases: TGCGCCAGCAGCTTGGGGGGCGGGACGGGGAGAGGCAATGAGCAGTTCTTC. It codes for CASSLGGGTGRGNEQFF.

The chain recombines TRBV29-1 with TRBJ2-7; 13 bases map to TRBD2. V lost 7 bases and J lost 3; bases outside the gene matches: 6. The CDR3 totals 14 residues. Germline V lookup: CDR1 SQVTM, CDR2 ANQGSEA. The CDR3 reads CSATGTSGIYEQYF. CDR3 DNA: TGCAGCGCTACCGGGACTAGCGGGATCTACGAGCAGTACTTC.

This rearrangement joins TRBV7-7 to TRBJ1-6; perhaps TRBD1 as D (5 bases). The V end was cut by 2 bases, the J end by 7 bases, with 6 bases between. The CDR3 loop spans 13 amino acids. Germline CDR1 and CDR2: SSHAT and FNYEAQ (reference sequence). The CDR3 protein is CASSLNRNSPLHF. The CDR3 bases are TGTGCCAGCAGCTTAAACAGGAATTCACCCCTCCACTTT.

Remarks on this clone: The same CDR3 is also encoded by other DNA sequences in this sample. CDR3 region: CATSRDRRGETQYF. The CDR3 coding sequence is TGTGCCACCAGCAGGGACAGGAGGGGGGAGACCCAGTACTTC. The chain couples TRBV15 to TRBJ2-5; a possible D gene is TRBD1 (7 bases). This CDR3 comprises 14 residues. Germline lookup yields CDR1 LNHNV and CDR2 YYDKDF (reference sequence). V lost 3 bases, J lost 5 bases, and 13 bases lay in between.

The V call is TRBV7-6, the J call TRBJ2-3, with a tentative D call TRBD2 (6 bases). Between the trimmed V and J ends, which lost 0 bases and 3 bases, there was a span of 7 bases. Germline loops: CDR1 SGHVS, CDR2 FNYEAQ. The CDR3 is 14 amino acids. The CDR3 loop is CASSLAGGTDTQYF. As DNA, the CDR3 is TGTGCCAGCAGCTTAGCGGGGGGAACAGATACGCAGTATTTT.

The J gene is TRBJ2-7, the V gene TRBV7-3, with unresolved D. Between the trimmed V and J ends, which lost 5 bases and 3 bases, there was a span of 14 bases. CDR1 SGHTA and CDR2 FQGTGA come from the germline V gene. This CDR3 is built from 14 residues. CDR3 protein: CASSADPGFYEQYF. The CDR3 nucleotides are TGTGCCAGCAGCGCAGACCCTGGATTCTACGAGCAGTACTTC.

DNA for the CDR3: TGTGCCACTGGGACAGGGCGAGAAAATGAGCAGTTCTTC. Translation gives CATGTGRENEQFF. The chain uses TRBV2 and TRBJ2-1; TRBD1 agrees at 9 bases. Germline V gives CDR1 SNHLY, CDR2 FYNNEI. This CDR3 has 13 amino acids. V lost 10 bases and J lost 7; bases outside the gene matches: 8.

The rearrangement uses TRBV9 and TRBJ1-5, with D maybe TRBD1 (5 bases). Looked up from germline, CDR1 is SGDLS and CDR2 is YYNGEE. This CDR3 is 15 amino acids long. Deletions cut 0 bases from V and 2 bases from J, with 9 bases between. The CDR3 nucleotides are TGTGCCAGCAGCGTAGATGGGGCGGGCAATCAGCCCCAGCATTTT. Its translation: CASSVDGAGNQPQHF.

This rearrangement joins TRBV27 to TRBJ2-7, with D possibly matching TRBD2 (6 bases). There are 12 residues in the CDR3. Germline CDR1 MNHEY, CDR2 SMNVEV (reference sequence). Trimming shortened V by 6 bases and J by 4 bases, and 10 bases separated the two germline ends. Here the CDR3 DNA reads TGTGCCAGCAGCATGGGAGGTTACGAGCAGTACTTC. This encodes CASSMGGYEQYF.

The chain has TRBV29-1 and TRBJ1-1; D not certain. Germline V gene data show CDR1 as SQVTM and CDR2 as ANQGSEA. With 5 bases removed from V and 6 bases from J, the gap between germline ends came to 10 bases. The CDR3 runs to 11 residues. The CDR3 loop reads CSVTAGAEAFF. The CDR3 DNA reads as TGCAGCGTTACCGCGGGTGCTGAAGCTTTCTTT.

As concerns this clone: This CDR3 is also generated by other DNA sequences in the sample. The rearrangement joins TRBV18 to TRBJ1-1, with a weak D call TRBD1 (6 bases). Germline-derived CDR1 and CDR2 are KGHSH and LQKENI. CDR3 length equals 11 residues. Trimming removed 4 bases from V and 8 bases from J, with 8 bases in between. CDR3 protein: CASSQGVEAFF. The CDR3 DNA sequence: TGTGCCAGCTCACAGGGGGTAGAAGCTTTCTTT.